This T cell receptor beta chain is drawn from a study of blood T cell repertoires in COVID-19. Study in general: There were acute and convalescent COVID-19 samples, and they came from the United States, Italy and Spain. The cDNA or gDNA used as material had been derived from T cells, B-cell-depleted T cells, or PBMCs.

The CDR3 extends over 18 amino acids. J lost 0 bases, V lost 0 bases, and 7 bases had no gene match. Per the original data handling: Reference gene primer amplification gave estimated nucleated cell counts. Data came from immunoSEQ multiplex PCR; TCRdb stores just in-frame clones and leaves some out. Clone size and V and J calls were adopted from that table, with D and trimming inferred from the DNA. The table has 70,000 or so clones, approximately 86% seen once. This TCR was recovered from a woman between 45 and 60 years old with acute or convalescent COVID-19. The chain uses TRBV23-1 and TRBJ1-2; the match to TRBD1 covers 10 bases. TRBV23-1 is placed among ORFs of uncertain function. The sequenced sample was peripheral blood. The CDR3 DNA reads TGCGCCAGCAGTCAATCCGACCGGGACAGGGGCCCTAACTATGGCTACACCTTC. Amino acid sequence: CASSQSDRDRGPNYGYTF.